The rows below give T cell receptor beta chains drawn from one sample of a study of neurological immune-mediated disorders. TCRdb reanalysed the 5' RACE reads using MiXCR and keeps one entry per CDR3 protein. This sample has under 40,000 distinct CDR3 sequences, with 14% found just once. The sample taken for sequencing was PBMCs. Receptors were obtained from a woman in her forties or fifties with HTLV-1-associated myelopathy (HAM/TSP). Both conserved end residues are part of each CDR3. The D gene is left open where the match is weak. The listing skips clone size in some rows; elsewhere it reads once, few, many or a size class.

size | J | D | V | CDR3 | DNA
many | TRBJ2-1 | TRBD2 | TRBV7-2 | CASSTTSPSSYNEQFF | TGTGCCAGCAGCACGACTAGCCCTAGCTCCTACAATGAGCAGTTCTTC
many | TRBJ1-1 | - | TRBV20-1 | CSARGGLRFQNTEAFF | TGCAGTGCCCGAGGGGGATTACGTTTCCAGAACACTGAAGCTTTCTTT
many | TRBJ2-2 | - | TRBV7-2 | CASSVRQANTGELFF | TGTGCCAGCAGCGTACGACAGGCGAACACCGGGGAGCTGTTTTTT
many | TRBJ1-3 | TRBD1 | TRBV12-3/TRBV12-4 | CASSFATGASSGNTIYF | TGTGCCAGCAGTTTCGCCACAGGGGCCAGCTCTGGAAACACCATATATTTT
many | TRBJ2-6 | TRBD1 | TRBV10-3 | CAISESTGGNSGANVLTF | TGTGCCATCAGTGAATCGACAGGGGGCAACTCTGGGGCCAACGTCCTGACTTTC
- | TRBJ1-4 | - | TRBV5-1 | CVSSVGGTNEKLFF | TGCGTCAGCAGCGTCGGGGGAACTAATGAAAAACTGTTTTTT
many | TRBJ1-1 | - | TRBV2 | CASSVPNTEAFF | TGTGCCAGCAGTGTTCCTAACACTGAAGCTTTCTTT
many | TRBJ1-2 | TRBD1 | TRBV12-3/TRBV12-4 | CASSFVGQGAGGYTF | TGTGCCAGCAGTTTTGTCGGACAGGGGGCCGGCGGCTACACCTTC
many | TRBJ2-3 | TRBD2 | TRBV6-6 | CASRARGGSDTQYF | TGTGCCAGCAGAGCCCGGGGGGGATCAGATACGCAGTATTTT
many | TRBJ2-1 | TRBD1 | TRBV7-3 | CASSSQGASYNEQFF | TGTGCCAGCAGCTCCCAGGGGGCTAGCTACAATGAGCAGTTCTTC
medium-sized | TRBJ2-1 | TRBD1 | TRBV5-5 | CASSALRTGANEQFF | TGTGCCAGCAGCGCCCTGAGGACAGGAGCCAATGAGCAGTTCTTC
many | TRBJ2-7 | TRBD1 | TRBV11-2 | CASTLDRSRPYEQYF | TGTGCCAGCACCCTGGACAGGAGCCGTCCCTACGAGCAGTACTTC
many | TRBJ1-1 | - | TRBV6-5 | CASSYSDHLNTEAFF | TGTGCCAGCAGTTACTCGGACCACCTGAACACTGAAGCTTTCTTT
- | TRBJ2-1 | - | TRBV7-2 | CASSFGRDEQFF | TGTGCCAGCAGCTTCGGACGGGATGAGCAGTTCTTC
many | TRBJ1-1 | TRBD1 | TRBV20-1 | CSWDREPTNTEAFF | TGCAGTTGGGACAGGGAACCGACGAACACTGAAGCTTTCTTT
many | TRBJ1-1 | TRBD1 | TRBV20-1 | CSARDLGGAGNTEAFF | TGCAGTGCTAGAGATCTAGGGGGCGCGGGGAACACTGAAGCTTTCTTT
many | TRBJ2-3 | - | TRBV10-3 | CATTSRTASTDTQYF | TGTGCCACGACTTCTCGGACAGCTAGCACAGATACGCAGTATTTT
many | TRBJ1-2 | - | TRBV20-1 | CSAEGGNYGYTF | TGCAGTGCCGAGGGGGGAAACTATGGCTACACCTTC
many | TRBJ2-7 | - | TRBV5-5 | CASSLEGTAEQYF | TGTGCCAGCAGCTTGGAAGGGACGGCTGAGCAGTACTTC
many | TRBJ2-2 | - | TRBV7-2 | CASRAGGGPGELFF | TGTGCCTCCCGGGCGGGTGGCGGACCCGGGGAGCTGTTTTTT
many | TRBJ2-7 | - | TRBV29-1 | CSVVGRISYEQYF | TGCAGCGTTGTGGGGCGGATCTCCTACGAGCAGTACTTC
many | TRBJ1-1 | - | TRBV5-5 | CASSRVAGTEAFF | TGTGCAAGTTCCAGGGTTGCCGGGACTGAAGCTTTCTTT
many | TRBJ2-1 | TRBD2 | TRBV10-3 | CAISGLAGGSSYNEQFF | TGTGCCATCAGTGGACTAGCGGGGGGAAGCTCCTACAATGAGCAGTTCTTC
many | TRBJ2-2 | - | TRBV20-1 | CSAHRGPTGELFF | TGCAGTGCCCATAGAGGACCCACCGGGGAGCTGTTTTTT
many | TRBJ2-3 | TRBD2 | TRBV6-5 | CASNGGGEWDTQYF | TGTGCCAGCAATGGCGGGGGGGAATGGGATACGCAGTATTTT
many | TRBJ1-6 | - | TRBV5-1 | CASRRRSSYNSPLHF | TGCGCCAGCAGACGGCGGAGCTCCTATAATTCACCCCTCCACTTT
many | TRBJ2-1 | TRBD2 | TRBV12-3/TRBV12-4 | CASSSGGYNEQFF | TGTGCCAGTAGTAGCGGGGGGTACAATGAGCAGTTCTTC
many | TRBJ2-7 | TRBD1 | TRBV5-1 | CASSFLQGTEQYF | TGCGCCAGCAGCTTCCTACAGGGGACCGAGCAGTACTTC
many | TRBJ1-4 | - | TRBV11-2 | CASSFGSNEKLFF | TGTGCCAGCAGCTTTGGCAGTAATGAAAAACTGTTTTTT
many | TRBJ1-2 | - | TRBV24-1 | CATSDRDGPNYGYTF | TGTGCCACCAGTGATCGGGACGGACCTAACTATGGCTACACCTTC
many | TRBJ1-1 | - | TRBV10-2 | CASRGGGRGTEAFF | TGCGCCAGCAGGGGGGGGGGCAGGGGCACTGAAGCTTTCTTT
- | TRBJ2-2 | - | TRBV10-3 | CAISDIPLGSDTGELFF | TGTGCCATCAGTGATATCCCTTTAGGGAGTGACACCGGGGAGCTGTTTTTT
- | TRBJ2-1 | - | TRBV5-1 | CASSRTGLGVDEQFF | TGCGCCAGCAGCCGAACAGGGTTGGGGGTCGATGAGCAGTTCTTC
many | TRBJ2-3 | - | TRBV5-5 | CASSLALATSTDTQYF | TGTGCCAGCAGCTTGGCCCTAGCTACTTCCACAGATACGCAGTATTTT
many | TRBJ1-2 | - | TRBV5-6 | CASSPTGPSNYGYTF | TGTGCCAGCAGCCCCACAGGGCCCAGTAACTATGGCTACACCTTC
many | TRBJ1-6 | TRBD1 | TRBV7-2 | CASSPDRGAIISYNSPLHF | TGTGCCAGCAGCCCCGACAGGGGCGCTATAATCTCCTATAATTCACCCCTCCACTTT
many | TRBJ2-5 | TRBD1 | TRBV24-1 | CATSDHGTGQETQYF | TGTGCCACCAGTGATCATGGGACAGGACAAGAGACCCAGTACTTC
once | TRBJ2-5 | TRBD2 | TRBV15 | CATSRGARGGVETQYF | TGTGCCACCAGCAGAGGGGCGCGGGGGGGCGTGGAGACCCAGTACTTC
few | TRBJ2-1 | - | TRBV2 | CASSKRGGSYNEQFF | TGTGCCAGCAGTAAAAGGGGAGGCTCCTACAATGAGCAGTTCTTC
many | TRBJ1-2 | TRBD1 | TRBV20-1 | CSATGQTPASGGYTF | TGCAGTGCTACGGGACAGACCCCCGCTTCAGGTGGCTACACCTTC
many | TRBJ2-7 | - | TRBV5-1 | CASSLTWGSYEQYF | TGCGCCAGCAGCTTGACCTGGGGGTCATACGAGCAGTACTTC
many | TRBJ1-2 | - | TRBV5-1 | CASSFMENYGYTF | TGCGCCAGCAGCTTTATGGAGAACTATGGCTACACCTTC
many | TRBJ2-5 | - | TRBV5-1 | CASSRTAQETQYF | TGCGCCAGCAGTCGAACAGCTCAAGAGACCCAGTACTTC
few | TRBJ1-2 | TRBD1 | TRBV20-1 | CSARRQGIIYGYTF | TGCAGTGCTAGACGACAGGGGATAATCTATGGCTACACCTTC
many | TRBJ1-1 | - | TRBV12-3/TRBV12-4 | CASSSGHYTEAFF | TGTGCCAGCAGCTCCGGGCACTACACTGAAGCTTTCTTT
many | TRBJ2-5 | - | TRBV6-5 | CASSYSGLQETQYF | TGTGCCAGCAGTTACTCAGGACTACAAGAGACCCAGTACTTC
many | TRBJ2-3 | - | TRBV18 | CASSPDPTDTQYF | TGTGCCAGCTCACCTGATCCGACAGATACGCAGTATTTT
once | TRBJ1-2 | - | TRBV5-1 | CASSLEQWGIGYTF | TGCGCCAGCAGCTTGGAGCAGTGGGGAATTGGCTACACCTTC
many | TRBJ1-5 | - | TRBV19 | CASSTGASSNQPQHF | TGTGCCAGTAGTACAGGGGCCTCTAGCAATCAGCCCCAGCATTTT
many | TRBJ1-2 | - | TRBV27 | CASSLIRGSDGYTF | TGTGCCAGCAGTTTAATTCGGGGGTCGGATGGCTACACCTTC
many | TRBJ2-3 | - | TRBV12-3/TRBV12-4 | CASRARMGASTDTQYF | TGTGCCAGCAGGGCCCGAATGGGGGCTAGCACAGATACGCAGTATTTT
many | TRBJ2-1 | - | TRBV6-2/TRBV6-3 | CASGRSGVYNEQFF | TGTGCCAGCGGTCGGTCCGGAGTCTACAATGAGCAGTTCTTC
- | TRBJ2-1 | - | TRBV27 | CASSRYNEQFF | TGTGCCAGCAGCCGGTACAATGAGCAGTTCTTC
many | TRBJ2-1 | - | TRBV7-6 | CASSPGTGTIEQFF | TGTGCCAGCAGCCCCGGGACCGGTACAATCGAGCAGTTCTTC
- | TRBJ1-2 | - | TRBV27 | CASSPTGRNPYCYTF | TGTGCCAGCAGTCCAACGGGACGGAACCCCTATTGCTATACCTTC